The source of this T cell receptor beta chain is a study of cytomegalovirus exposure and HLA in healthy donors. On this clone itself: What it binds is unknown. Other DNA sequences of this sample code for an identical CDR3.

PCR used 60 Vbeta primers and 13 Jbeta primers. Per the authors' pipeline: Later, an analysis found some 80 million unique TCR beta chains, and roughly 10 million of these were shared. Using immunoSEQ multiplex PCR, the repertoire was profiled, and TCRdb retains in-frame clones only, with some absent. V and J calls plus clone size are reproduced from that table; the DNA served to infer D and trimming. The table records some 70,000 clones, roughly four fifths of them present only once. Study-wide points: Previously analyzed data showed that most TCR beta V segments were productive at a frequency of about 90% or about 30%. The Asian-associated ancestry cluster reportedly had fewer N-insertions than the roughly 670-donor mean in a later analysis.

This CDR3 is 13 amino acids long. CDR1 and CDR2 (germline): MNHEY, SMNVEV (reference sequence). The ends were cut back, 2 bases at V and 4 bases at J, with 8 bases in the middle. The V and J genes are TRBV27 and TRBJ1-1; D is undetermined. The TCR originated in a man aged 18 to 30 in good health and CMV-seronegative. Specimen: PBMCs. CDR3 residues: CASSLLASTEAFF. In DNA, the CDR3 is TGTGCCAGCAGTTTACTGGCCAGCACTGAAGCTTTCTTT.